These 30 T cell receptor beta chains were all obtained from the same sample, sequenced in a study of blood T cell repertoires in COVID-19. Libraries were prepared by immunoSEQ multiplex PCR; TCRdb keeps only in-frame clonotypes and omits some of them. This sample has 150,000 to 200,000 clones, with around four fifths found just once. The material sequenced was peripheral blood. These TCRs come from a woman in her thirties with acute or convalescent COVID-19.

This chain joins TRBV28 and TRBJ2-1, with 12 bases lining up with TRBD2. Trimming cost V 6 bases and J 8 bases; bases outside gene matches: 11. The CDR3 has 16 amino acids. Germline V gives CDR1 MDHEN, CDR2 SYDVKM. This CDR3 reads CASSPSLAGGPDEQFF. The CDR3 DNA sequence: TGTGCCAGCAGCCCCTCCCTAGCGGGAGGGCCCGATGAGCAGTTCTTC.

The chain recombines TRBV19 with TRBJ2-1; TRBD1 aligns across 9 bases. V was pared by 6 bases and J by 4 bases, with 7 bases of the junction left unmatched. CDR3 length: 15 residues. Germline V gene data show CDR1 as LNHDA and CDR2 as SQIVND (reference sequence). CDR3 coding DNA: TGTGCCAGTAGAAAGGACAGGGGCCCATACAATGAGCAGTTCTTC. Translating it yields CASRKDRGPYNEQFF.

As DNA, the CDR3 is TGTGCCAGCAGCCCGATCCTACTAGCGGCCTCCTACAATGAGCAGTTCTTC. It translates to CASSPILLAASYNEQFF. This chain links TRBV27 with TRBJ2-1; 8 nucleotides line up with TRBD2. This CDR3 contains 17 residues. CDR1 MNHEY and CDR2 SMNVEV come from the germline V gene (reference sequence). V trimming: 6 bases; J trimming: 0 bases; junction bases outside the gene matches: 10.

Details on this clone: The same CDR3 is also encoded by other DNA sequences in this sample. The chain joins TRBV5-4 to TRBJ2-5, with D unclear. The germline V gene encodes CDR1 SGHNT and CDR2 YYREEE (reference sequence). The germline V and J ends were trimmed by 2 bases and 4 bases, with 9 bases remaining between them. This CDR3 has 13 residues. The CDR3 spells CASSLGGGETQYF. CDR3 sequence (DNA): TGTGCCAGCAGCTTAGGTGGCGGAGAGACCCAGTACTTC.

This sequence joins TRBV5-1 and TRBJ1-1; tentative D call: TRBD1 (6 bases). V was clipped by 1 base and J by 8 bases, with 18 bases between them. Germline V gives CDR1 SGHRS, CDR2 YFSETQ. The CDR3 covers 15 residues. The CDR3 DNA sequence: TGCGCCAGCAGCTTGCTGACAGGCCGACTGCCGGAAGCTTTCTTT. It translates to CASSLLTGRLPEAFF.

This clone was seen once. The gene calls are TRBV6-5 and TRBJ2-7; a possible D gene is TRBD1 (6 bases). This CDR3 is 15 amino acids long. From germline, CDR1 is MNHEY and CDR2 SVGAGI. Trimming cost V 4 bases and J 6 bases, with 19 bases left between them. CDR3 sequence reads: CASSFAGTLAAEQYF. CDR3 nucleotides: TGTGCCAGCAGTTTCGCCGGGACACTTGCCGCCGAGCAGTACTTC.

V is TRBV19 and J is TRBJ2-2, with TRBD1 matching 12 bases. V was pared by 9 bases and J by 5 bases, with 19 bases of the junction left unmatched. CDR1 and CDR2 from the germline V gene are LNHDA and SQIVND (reference sequence). The CDR3 totals 19 residues. In DNA form, the CDR3 reads TGTGCCAGCCGAGCCCCCTCCGGCCGGGGACAGGGGGCGACCGGGGAGCTGTTTTTT. Translating it yields CASRAPSGRGQGATGELFF.

The CDR3 region has the DNA TGTGCCAGTAACCAGGGGGTGAACACTGAAGCTTTCTTT. Translated, it gives CASNQGVNTEAFF. This rearrangement joins TRBV19 to TRBJ1-1; 7 bases are shared with TRBD1. The germline V gene has CDR1 LNHDA and CDR2 SQIVND (reference sequence). The CDR3 totals 13 residues. V shed 7 bases and J 0 bases; nucleotides not matched to a gene: 2.

The chain is built from TRBV7-8 and TRBJ1-4; D uncertain. The CDR3 is 14 amino acids. Per the germline V gene, CDR1 is SGHVS and CDR2 is FQNEAQ. The V end was cut by 1 base, the J end by 8 bases, with 11 bases between. CDR3 bases: TGTGCCAGCAGCTTAGTCGGGGTTCGGGAAAAACTGTTTTTT. It encodes CASSLVGVREKLFF.

The CDR3 protein is CASDWAGNTEAFF. The DNA of the CDR3 is TGTGCCAGCGACTGGGCGGGGAACACTGAAGCTTTCTTT. J is TRBJ1-1 and V is TRBV21-1. TRBV21-1 is annotated as a pseudogene. This CDR3 region has 13 residues.

This clone was detected only once. This chain's CDR3 is CASSLYAGESRDNEKLFF. The CDR3 coding sequence is TGTGCCAGCAGTTTATATGCCGGGGAAAGCAGAGATAATGAAAAACTGTTTTTT. The chain has TRBV28 and TRBJ1-4; D remains unclear. CDR1 and CDR2 from the germline V gene are MDHEN and SYDVKM. Deletions cut 1 base from V and 4 bases from J, with 19 bases between. CDR3 length equals 18 residues.

J is TRBJ1-4 and V is TRBV28; D remains unclear. This CDR3 spans 17 amino acids. CDR1 is MDHEN, CDR2 SYDVKM, per germline. V gave up 1 base and J gave up 3 bases, with 15 bases separating them. CDR3 loop: CASSLYMGAGANEKLFF. The CDR3 DNA sequence: TGTGCCAGCAGTTTATACATGGGTGCAGGTGCTAATGAAAAACTGTTTTTT.

The chain combines TRBV6-5 with TRBJ1-2; a weak D match, TRBD1 (5 bases). Germline V gene data show CDR1 as MNHEY and CDR2 as SVGAGI. The CDR3 has 14 residues. Trimming removed 6 bases from V and 3 bases from J, with 14 bases in between. The CDR3 here is CASSYQGGDYGYTF. CDR3 nucleotides: TGTGCCAGCAGCTATCAGGGTGGAGACTATGGCTACACCTTC.

The rearrangement links TRBV2 to TRBJ1-2, with a possible D match to TRBD1 (5 bases). CDR3 length: 13 amino acids. V was trimmed by 3 bases and J by 7 bases, leaving 12 bases between them. Germline V lookup: CDR1 SNHLY, CDR2 FYNNEI. Written as DNA, the CDR3 is TGTGCCAGCAGTGACAGGGTGTTAGGTGGCTACACCTTC. This codes for CASSDRVLGGYTF.

The chain's CDR3 is CASSPAEERRRQPQHF. In DNA form, the CDR3 reads TGTGCCAGCAGCCCCGCGGAGGAGAGAAGGAGACAGCCCCAGCATTTT. The genes are TRBV11-3 and TRBJ1-5; D ambiguous. The V and J ends lost 5 bases and 7 bases respectively, with 21 bases between them. The CDR3 contains 16 residues. Germline CDR1 and CDR2: SGHNT and YENEEA.

The J gene is TRBJ2-7, the V gene TRBV7-6; tentatively, D is TRBD1 (5 bases). Germline CDR1 is SGHVS and CDR2 is FNYEAQ. Trimming removed 6 bases at V and 1 base at J, with 10 bases between. The length of the CDR3 is 13 residues. This CDR3 reads CASRGPTSYEQYF. CDR3 DNA: TGTGCCAGCAGGGGGCCAACTTCCTACGAGCAGTACTTC.

This chain uses TRBV28 with TRBJ1-1, with D unresolved. V was shortened by 5 bases and J by 2 bases, with 12 bases between the two germline ends. The CDR3 is 14 amino acids. CDR1 MDHEN and CDR2 SYDVKM come from the germline V gene. CDR3 residues: CASSTPGYNTEAFF. In DNA form, the CDR3 reads TGTGCCAGCAGTACTCCGGGGTATAACACTGAAGCTTTCTTT.

Written as DNA, the CDR3 is TGTGCCAGCAACCGACAGAACATGAACACTGAAGCTTTCTTT. This translates into CASNRQNMNTEAFF. The chain combines TRBV7-2 with TRBJ1-1; a weak D match, TRBD1 (5 bases). This CDR3 spans 14 amino acids. Between the trimmed V and J ends, which lost 7 bases and 0 bases, there was a span of 12 bases. CDR1 is SGHTA, CDR2 FQGNSA, per germline.

Concerning this clone itself: Other DNA sequences in the same sample also yield this CDR3. This chain uses TRBV6-5 with TRBJ2-1; 12 nucleotides line up with TRBD2. Losses at the gene ends were 6 bases for V and 4 bases for J; bases not matched to a gene: 4. The CDR3 has 15 residues. CDR1 and CDR2 from the germline V gene are MNHEY and SVGAGI. CDR3 DNA: TGTGCCAGCAGCCCCCTAGCGGGGGGGTACAATGAGCAGTTCTTC. Encoded protein: CASSPLAGGYNEQFF.

The sample holds a few counts of this clone. The J gene is TRBJ2-7, the V gene TRBV30; 10 nucleotides agree with TRBD2. The CDR3 loop spans 14 amino acids. CDR1 and CDR2 (germline): GTSNPN, SVGIG (reference sequence). J lost 11 bases, V lost 0 bases, and 10 bases had no gene match. CDR3 sequence (DNA): TGTGCCTGGAGTGTCCTAGCGGGAGCCACCCCCGAGTACTTC. Protein: CAWSVLAGATPEYF.

The chain combines TRBV4-3 with TRBJ1-4; D gene uncertain. The CDR3 consists of 15 residues. Trimming pared 1 base from V and 6 bases from J, leaving 12 bases between. Germline CDR1 and CDR2: LGHNA and YSLEER. CDR3 sequence: CASSQGGRRDEKLFF. DNA for the CDR3: TGCGCCAGCAGCCAAGGAGGCAGGAGGGATGAAAAACTGTTTTTT.

This chain uses TRBV10-3 with TRBJ1-5, with D tentatively TRBD1 (5 bases). The CDR3 is 18 residues long. V lost 0 bases and J 3 bases, leaving 18 bases between the germline ends. Per germline, CDR1 ENHRY and CDR2 SYGVKD. For the CDR3, the DNA is TGTGCCATCAGTGAGTCCCGGTTGGGAGGGACCGCCAATCAGCCCCAGCATTTT. Its translation: CAISESRLGGTANQPQHF.

The V gene is TRBV27, the J gene TRBJ1-6; 9 bases are shared with TRBD1. The ends lost 7 bases at V and 10 bases at J; junction bases unmatched: 8. The CDR3 covers 14 residues. CDR1 and CDR2 (germline): MNHEY, SMNVEV (reference sequence). This CDR3 is CASMRGQGGSPLHF. The CDR3 nucleotides read TGTGCCAGCATGAGGGGACAGGGAGGCTCACCCCTCCACTTT.

The gene calls are TRBV27 and TRBJ2-2, with D possibly matching TRBD2 (6 bases). The V end was cut by 7 bases, the J end by 7 bases, with 10 bases between. In germline, CDR1 is MNHEY, CDR2 SMNVEV (reference sequence). The CDR3 consists of 12 residues. Written as DNA, the CDR3 is TGTGCCAGCACGGGGGTACGCGGGGAGCTGTTTTTT. As protein: CASTGVRGELFF.

The chain couples TRBV30 to TRBJ1-2, with a possible D match to TRBD1 (5 bases). CDR1 and CDR2 (germline): GTSNPN, SVGIG (reference sequence). The CDR3 covers 11 residues. V shed 5 bases and J shed 4 bases, with 8 bases lying between them. The CDR3 bases are TGTGCCTGGGGGACGGGCTATGGCTACACCTTC. It yields the protein CAWGTGYGYTF.

In this sample, this clone turned up once. The chain couples TRBV2 to TRBJ2-7; possibly TRBD2 for D (5 bases). Germline V CDR1 and CDR2: SNHLY, FYNNEI. With 7 bases removed from V and 3 bases from J, the gap between germline ends came to 13 bases. The CDR3 consists of 13 residues. CDR3 loop: CASKKTTSYEQYF. The CDR3, as DNA: TGTGCCAGCAAGAAAACTACTAGCTACGAGCAGTACTTC.

V is TRBV4-3 and J is TRBJ2-1; D possibly corresponds to TRBD1 (6 bases). The V and J ends lost 3 bases and 5 bases respectively, with 14 bases between them. This CDR3 has 15 amino acids. Germline CDR1 is LGHNA and CDR2 is YSLEER. This CDR3 reads CASSQTDRTHNEQFF. CDR3 bases: TGCGCCAGCAGCCAGACCGACAGGACGCACAATGAGCAGTTCTTC.

This clone appeared once. The chain links TRBV10-3 to TRBJ2-2; 9 bases align to TRBD2. Germline trimming cut 7 bases from V and 5 bases from J; bases unmatched to any gene: 8. The CDR3 runs to 15 residues. Germline lookup yields CDR1 ENHRY and CDR2 SYGVKD. The DNA for the CDR3 is TGTGCCATCACGGCGGGAGGGCCCCGGACCGGGGAGCTGTTTTTT. Its protein product is CAITAGGPRTGELFF.

The J gene is TRBJ1-4, the V gene TRBV5-1; TRBD1 matches 7 bases. V dropped 4 bases and J dropped 8; count of bases not matched to a gene: 11. Per the germline V gene, CDR1 is SGHRS and CDR2 is YFSETQ. CDR3 length: 15 amino acids. CDR3 region: CASSRQQGSGEKLFF. The CDR3 DNA reads as TGCGCCAGCAGCCGTCAACAGGGGAGCGGGGAAAAACTGTTTTTT. Filled out from reference TRBV5-1 and TRBJ1-4, the complete variable domain reads KAGVTQTPRYLIKTRGQQVTLSCSPISGHRSVSWYQQTPGQGLQFLFEYFSETQRNKGNFPGRFSGRQFSNSRSEMNVSTLELGDSALYLCASSRQQGSGEKLFFGSGTQLSVL.

The V gene is TRBV10-3, the J gene TRBJ1-5; 9 bases agree with TRBD1. Unmatched junction bases numbered 4, after V lost 6 bases and J lost 7 bases. In germline, CDR1 is ENHRY, CDR2 SYGVKD. This CDR3 contains 13 residues. CDR3 sequence reads: CAISGQGSQPQHF. The CDR3 DNA reads TGTGCCATCAGCGGACAGGGGTCCCAGCCCCAGCATTTT.